Shown below are 8 T cell receptor beta chains from a single sample sequenced in a study of blood T cells in healthy people across ages. Sample-barcoded 5' priming and a J-beta primer mix drove a second PCR of roughly 7 to 11 cycles. TCRdb reprocessed the 5' RACE reads via MiXCR and lists one record per CDR3 protein. Of around 1,000,000 distinct CDR3 sequences detected, under 30% appear once; the ten largest clones hold about 0.8%. Separately, the same data were catalogued under a study of T cells of mothers and their children.

The sequenced sample was blood. These receptors were obtained from a girl aged 2 to 10 in good health.

The J gene is TRBJ2-7, the V gene TRBV12-3 or TRBV12-4, with 7 bases lining up with TRBD2. Germline trimming cut 5 bases from V and 2 bases from J; bases unmatched to any gene: 12. The CDR3 contains 16 residues. The CDR3 spells CASSTLRPSGTYEQYF. The CDR3 nucleotides are TGTGCCAGCAGTACCCTTCGACCTAGCGGCACCTACGAGCAGTACTTC.

This clonotype was seen more than once but under ten times. The chain joins TRBV5-1 to TRBJ2-2; TRBD1 matches 7 bases. V was clipped by 0 bases and J by 5 bases; unmatched bases: 7. The CDR3 totals 16 residues. Germline CDR1 is SGHRS and CDR2 is YFSETQ. CDR3 in amino acids: CASSLERGGGTGELFF. In DNA, the CDR3 is TGCGCCAGCAGCTTGGAGAGAGGGGGCGGAACCGGGGAGCTGTTTTTT.

This clonotype was picked up a small number of times. The J gene is TRBJ1-5, the V gene TRBV29-1; perhaps TRBD1 as D (5 bases). CDR1 and CDR2 from the germline V gene are SQVTM and ANQGSEA. The CDR3 spans 14 residues. V was shortened by 5 bases and J by 2 bases, with 13 bases between the two germline ends. The CDR3 sequence is CSVIDGAGNQPQHF. The CDR3 nucleotides read TGCAGCGTTATTGACGGGGCTGGCAATCAGCCCCAGCATTTT.

In the case of this clonotype: The missing conserved phenylalanine or tryptophan at the end of this CDR3 makes a read error likely. The chain recombines TRBV12-3 or TRBV12-4 with TRBJ2-3, with TRBD1 identical over 8 bases. This CDR3 has 14 residues. Trimming removed 4 bases from V and 5 bases from J; junction bases left unmatched: 5. This CDR3 is CASSYTGGEDTQYL. CDR3 DNA sequence: TGTGCCAGCAGTTACACAGGGGGTGAAGATACGCAGTATTTG.

This clonotype has just a few counts. The rearrangement uses TRBV9 and TRBJ1-1; D ambiguous. Between the trimmed V and J ends, which lost 0 bases and 7 bases, there was a span of 16 bases. CDR1 and CDR2 (germline): SGDLS, YYNGEE. The CDR3 covers 15 residues. CDR3 DNA: TGTGCCAGCAGCGTAGATGGCGTCATACACGATGAAGCTTTCTTT. Amino acids: CASSVDGVIHDEAFF.

The rearrangement joins TRBV20-1 to TRBJ2-1; the match to TRBD2 covers 8 bases. The germline CDR1 and CDR2 sequences are DFQATT and SNEGSKA (reference sequence). Germline trimming cut 6 bases from V and 3 bases from J; bases unmatched to any gene: 10. The CDR3 totals 15 residues. CDR3 coding DNA: TGCAGTGCACCGTCAGCGGGGGCCCTCTACAATGAGCAGTTCTTC. Its protein product is CSAPSAGALYNEQFF.

The genes are TRBV9 and TRBJ2-3, with D perhaps matching TRBD2 (6 bases). The V end was cut by 9 bases, the J end by 5 bases, with 16 bases between. This CDR3 region has 13 residues. Germline CDR1 is SGDLS and CDR2 is YYNGEE. This chain's CDR3 is CATNGGSGDTQYF. DNA for the CDR3: TGTGCCACGAACGGGGGATCCGGAGATACGCAGTATTTT.

The rearrangement uses TRBV12-3 or TRBV12-4 and TRBJ1-2; 8 bases align to TRBD1. V was clipped by 5 bases and J by 5 bases; unmatched bases: 13. The CDR3 spans 16 residues. The CDR3 is CASSPSVAGGGYGYTF. The CDR3 nucleotides are TGTGCCAGCAGTCCTTCGGTGGCAGGGGGCGGGTATGGCTACACCTTC.